The present T cell receptor (beta chain) was sequenced within a study of PD-L1 blockade in urothelial cancer. Germline-derived CDR1 and CDR2 are SNHLY and FYNNEI. Trimming took 5 bases from V and 4 from J, leaving 13 bases between them. The CDR3 has 14 amino acids. The templates were synthetic TCR analogs, and they were spiked into each PCR. Generated by immunoSEQ multiplex PCR, the TCRdb table keeps only in-frame clones and is missing some. The top ten hold more than 1.5% of the sample, which has tens of thousands of clones, 82% seen once. Time point specified: pretreatment peripheral blood. The sample here was PBMCs, taken around atezolizumab (anti-PD-L1) treatment. The source is a man aged 50-60 years with urothelial cancer. The V and J genes are TRBV2 and TRBJ2-3, with D possibly matching TRBD1 (6 bases). CDR3 bases: TGTGCCAGCAGTCAGGGGAGCGGAGCAGATACGCAGTATTTT. This sequence encodes CASSQGSGADTQYF. Using reference TRBV2 and TRBJ2-3 for the parts outside the CDR3, the full variable domain is EPEVTQTPSHQVTQMGQEVILRCVPISNHLYFYWYRQILGQKVEFLVSFYNNEISEKSEIFDDQFSVERPDGSNFTLKIRSTKLEDSAMYFCASSQGSGADTQYFGPGTRLTVL.